The clone carrying this T cell receptor beta chain has a handful of counts. V gave up 3 bases and J gave up 5 bases, with 11 bases separating them. CDR3 length: 14 amino acids. Germline V gives CDR1 SEHNR, CDR2 FQNEAQ (reference sequence). The sample belongs to a study of spatial heterogeneity in lung cancer. Study details: Alpha-chain sequences were detected in numbers that were consistently lower than beta-chain sequences.

Stated time point: blood at routine non-recurrence follow-up after resection. No cell sorting; template was whole RNA from tumor, lung tissue or PBMC. Each CDR3 protein is one row after TCRdb ran MiXCR on the 5' RACE reads. The data contain 1,100 or so distinct CDR3 sequences, roughly a quarter of them singletons. This receptor was obtained from a male donor with early-stage non-small cell lung cancer. The source was PBMCs, collected at follow-up. V and J are TRBV7-9 and TRBJ2-1; D is ambiguous. CDR3 residues: CASSFWVKNNEQFF. As DNA, the CDR3 is TGTGCCAGCAGCTTCTGGGTAAAGAACAATGAGCAGTTCTTC.